This is a list of T cell receptor beta chains from one sample in a study of blood T cell repertoires in COVID-19. The table came from immunoSEQ multiplex PCR; TCRdb's copy has only in-frame clones and leaves some out. This sample has tens of thousands of clones; about 71% occur once, and the top ten carry 4% to 5%. The sample comprised peripheral blood. The origin of the receptors is a woman aged 45-60 years with acute or convalescent COVID-19. CDR3s include the opening cysteine and the closing phenylalanine or tryptophan. The D gene is left open where the match is weak. Size tells how often a clone was seen (once, few, many) or the class of an expanded clone, and some rows leave it out.

v_gene	abundance	d_gene	j_gene	CDR3nt	CDR3aa
TRBV5-6	.	.	TRBJ1-1	TGTGCCAGCAGCTTGGTTGGCCAAACAGGGAAAGGGGTTGGTGAAGCTTTCTTT	CASSLVGQTGKGVGEAFF
TRBV10-3	.	.	TRBJ2-1	TGTGCCATCAGTGAGACAGTTTCCTACAATGAGCAGTTCTTC	CAISETVSYNEQFF
TRBV3-1/TRBV3-2	few	.	TRBJ1-1	TGTGCCAGCAGAGGACTGAGCACTGAAGCTTTCTTT	CASRGLSTEAFF
TRBV5-1	.	.	TRBJ1-2	TGCGCCAGCAGCTTAAAGGGGCTCTCTTGGGATGGCTACACCTTC	CASSLKGLSWDGYTF
TRBV6-1	few	.	TRBJ2-6	TGTGCCAGCAGTGCGCTTGGGGCTGCCTGGGATGGGGCCAACGTCCTGACTTTC	CASSALGAAWDGANVLTF
TRBV27	.	TRBD1	TRBJ1-1	TGTGCCAGCCGTCGAGGACAGGGGATGACTTTCTTT	CASRRGQGMTFF
TRBV4-1	few	TRBD1	TRBJ2-7	TGCGCCAGCAGCCACCCAATCGGGACAGGGATCTACGAGCAGTACTTC	CASSHPIGTGIYEQYF
TRBV7-8	.	TRBD1	TRBJ2-7	TGTGCCAGCAGCCCCCCGACAGGGTTTTCCTACGAGCAGTACTTC	CASSPPTGFSYEQYF
TRBV7-8	.	.	TRBJ1-5	TGTGCCAGCAGCCCCATCCTAGATCAGCCCCAGCATTTT	CASSPILDQPQHF
TRBV30	.	TRBD2	TRBJ2-1	TGTGCCGGCATGACTAGCGGGGGGGAAAATGAGCAGTTCTTC	CAGMTSGGENEQFF
TRBV4-1	.	TRBD1	TRBJ1-5	TGCGCCAGCAGCCAGGAACCGACAGGGAAGAAGCCCCAGCATTTT	CASSQEPTGKKPQHF
TRBV19	few	.	TRBJ1-1	TGTGCCAGTATCTACGGGGGGACTGAAGCTTTCTTT	CASIYGGTEAFF
TRBV27	.	TRBD1	TRBJ2-7	TGTGCCAGCTCTAAATACCCCCGGGGACAGGGGGCCTTCGAGCAGTACTTC	CASSKYPRGQGAFEQYF
TRBV30	.	.	TRBJ2-7	TGTGCCACAATCGGGGGAACCTACGAGCAGTACTTC	CATIGGTYEQYF
TRBV5-5	.	TRBD1	TRBJ1-2	TGTGCCAGCAGCTTTACCGGGACAGGTCTGTCCTCAGGTCCTCCTCCCTTC	CASSFTGTGLSSGPPPF
TRBV28	.	TRBD2	TRBJ2-4	TGTGCCAGTTCGTCGGGACTAGCGGGCCTAGCCAAAAACATTCAGTACTTC	CASSSGLAGLAKNIQYF
TRBV6-6	.	.	TRBJ2-7	TGTGCCAGCAGTTACTCCGACAGGAGCCAGTCGTACGAGCAGTACTTC	CASSYSDRSQSYEQYF
TRBV5-1	.	.	TRBJ1-5	TGCGCCAGCAGCTTGGAGGGGGAGCTCAATCAGCCCCAGCATTTT	CASSLEGELNQPQHF
TRBV7-9	.	.	TRBJ2-1	TGTGCCAGCAGGGCCCTAGGCACCTACAATGAGCAGTTCTTC	CASRALGTYNEQFF
TRBV5-1	.	TRBD1	TRBJ1-2	TGCGCCAGCAGCTTGGGGGCAGGGGGCGGCTACACCTTC	CASSLGAGGGYTF
TRBV6-6	.	.	TRBJ2-1	TGTGCCAGCAGTCCCGGGACTGGGAACAATGAGCAGTTCTTC	CASSPGTGNNEQFF
TRBV5-1	.	TRBD1	TRBJ2-7	TGCGCCAGCAGCTGGACAGGGGTGGACTACGAGCAGTACTTC	CASSWTGVDYEQYF
TRBV10-3	.	.	TRBJ1-2	TGTGCCATCAGATCCGGACAGACGGGAAACTATGGCTACACCTTC	CAIRSGQTGNYGYTF
TRBV4-3	.	.	TRBJ2-3	TGCGCCAGCAGCCAAGATGCGCCACCAAGTACGCAGTATTTT	CASSQDAPPSTQYF
TRBV2	few	.	TRBJ1-6	TGTGCCAGCAGTGCTTTGACAGGTGGGAATTCACCCCTCCACTTT	CASSALTGGNSPLHF
TRBV7-2	few	.	TRBJ1-6	TGTGCCAGCAGCTTAGAGGCAGAACTAAATTCACCCCTCCACTTT	CASSLEAELNSPLHF
TRBV6-5	.	TRBD1	TRBJ1-2	TGTGCCAGCAGACAGGGGGCTATAGATGGCTACACCTTC	CASRQGAIDGYTF
TRBV6-2/TRBV6-3	.	TRBD2	TRBJ2-7	TGTGCCAGCAGTAAACCTGCTAGCGGAACTTACGAGCAGTACTTC	CASSKPASGTYEQYF
TRBV12-3/TRBV12-4	.	TRBD1	TRBJ1-2	TGTGCCAGCAGCCGAGGACAGGGTTGGGGCTACACCTTC	CASSRGQGWGYTF
TRBV6-5	once	.	TRBJ1-2	TGTGCCAGCAGTTTTAATCCTAACTATGGCTACACCTTC	CASSFNPNYGYTF
TRBV3-1/TRBV3-2	.	.	TRBJ2-7	TGTGCCAGCAGCCAAGAAGAACAAGGGGATGAGCAGTACTTC	CASSQEEQGDEQYF
TRBV2	.	.	TRBJ1-1	TGTGCCAGCAGGGGCCCGGCTGAAGCTTTCTTT	CASRGPAEAFF
TRBV27	.	TRBD2	TRBJ2-1	TGTGCCAGCAGTTCCCGGACTAGCGTCGGCAATGAGCAGTTCTTC	CASSSRTSVGNEQFF
TRBV11-2	.	TRBD2	TRBJ2-3	TGTGCCAGCAGCTTAGTGGTACTAGCGGGGGGCGACACAGATACGCAGTATTTT	CASSLVVLAGGDTDTQYF
TRBV4-1	.	TRBD1	TRBJ1-4	TGCGCCAGCAGCCTACAGGGGAGGACTAATGAAAAACTGTTTTTT	CASSLQGRTNEKLFF
TRBV4-3	.	TRBD1	TRBJ2-7	TGCGCCAGCAGCCAAGACCGGGACAGGTACTACGAGCAGTACTTC	CASSQDRDRYYEQYF
TRBV28	once	TRBD1	TRBJ1-6	TGTGCCAGCAGTTTAGGGTTGGGGACAGGGAAAAATTCACCCCTCCACTTT	CASSLGLGTGKNSPLHF
TRBV5-4	.	TRBD1	TRBJ2-1	TGTGCCAGCAGCCCTGGGACAGGATACAATGAGCAGTTCTTC	CASSPGTGYNEQFF
TRBV27	.	TRBD1	TRBJ2-1	TGTGCCAGCAGTCACAGGGGCTCCTACAATGAGCAGTTCTTC	CASSHRGSYNEQFF